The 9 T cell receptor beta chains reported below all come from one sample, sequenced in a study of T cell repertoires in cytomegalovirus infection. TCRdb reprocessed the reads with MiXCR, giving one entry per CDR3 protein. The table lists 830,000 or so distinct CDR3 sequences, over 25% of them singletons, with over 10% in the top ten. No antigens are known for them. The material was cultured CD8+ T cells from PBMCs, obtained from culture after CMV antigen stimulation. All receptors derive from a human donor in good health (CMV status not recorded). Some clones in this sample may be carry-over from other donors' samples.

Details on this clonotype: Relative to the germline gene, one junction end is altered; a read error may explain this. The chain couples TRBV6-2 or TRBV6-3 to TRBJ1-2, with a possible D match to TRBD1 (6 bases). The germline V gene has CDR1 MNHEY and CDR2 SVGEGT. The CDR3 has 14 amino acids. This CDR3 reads CVSSGTYSYYGYTF. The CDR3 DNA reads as TGTGTCAGCAGCGGGACATACTCCTACTATGGCTACACCTTC.

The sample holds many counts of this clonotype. The CDR3 here is CASSQSRNTEAFF. The DNA for the CDR3 is TGCGCCAGCAGCCAATCACGGAACACTGAAGCTTTCTTT. The chain recombines TRBV4-3 with TRBJ1-1; the D is unclear. The CDR3 contains 13 residues. Per germline, CDR1 LGHNA and CDR2 YSLEER. With 2 bases removed from V and 1 base from J, the gap between germline ends came to 5 bases.

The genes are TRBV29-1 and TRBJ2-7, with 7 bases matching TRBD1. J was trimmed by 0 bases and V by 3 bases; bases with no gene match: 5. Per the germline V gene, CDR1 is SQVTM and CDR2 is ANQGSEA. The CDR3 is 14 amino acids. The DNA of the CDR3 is TGCAGCGTTGAGATCCAGGGGGACTCCTACGAGCAGTACTTC. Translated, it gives CSVEIQGDSYEQYF.

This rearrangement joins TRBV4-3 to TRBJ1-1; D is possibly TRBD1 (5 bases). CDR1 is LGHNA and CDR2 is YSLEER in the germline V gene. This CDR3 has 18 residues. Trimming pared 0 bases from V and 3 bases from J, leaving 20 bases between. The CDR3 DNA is TGCGCCAGCAGCCAAGATCGGGGCGGACACCCGTTCGACACTGAAGCTTTCTTT. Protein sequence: CASSQDRGGHPFDTEAFF.

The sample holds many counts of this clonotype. CDR3 DNA sequence: TGTGCCAGCAGTGCAAGGGGGGGGGGACAGGGCATTGCCGGGGAGCTGTTTTTT. This sequence encodes CASSARGGGQGIAGELFF. The genes are TRBV25-1 and TRBJ2-2, with TRBD1 matching over 9 bases. The CDR3 has 18 residues. Germline values: CDR1 MGHDK, CDR2 SYGVNS. J gave up 6 bases and V 4 bases, and 15 bases lay outside the gene matches.

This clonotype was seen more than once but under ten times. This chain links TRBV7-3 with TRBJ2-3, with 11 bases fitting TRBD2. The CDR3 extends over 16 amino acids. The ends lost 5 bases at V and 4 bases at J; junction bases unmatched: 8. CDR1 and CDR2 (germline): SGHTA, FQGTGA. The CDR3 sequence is CASSPIAGGRSDTQYF. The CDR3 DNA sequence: TGTGCCAGCAGCCCGATAGCGGGGGGGCGGTCAGATACGCAGTATTTT.

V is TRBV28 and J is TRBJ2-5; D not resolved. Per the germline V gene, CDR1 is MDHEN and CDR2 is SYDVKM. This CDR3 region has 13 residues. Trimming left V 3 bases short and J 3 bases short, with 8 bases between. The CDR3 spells CASSLDQKETQYF. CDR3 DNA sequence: TGTGCCAGCAGTTTGGATCAGAAAGAGACCCAGTACTTC.

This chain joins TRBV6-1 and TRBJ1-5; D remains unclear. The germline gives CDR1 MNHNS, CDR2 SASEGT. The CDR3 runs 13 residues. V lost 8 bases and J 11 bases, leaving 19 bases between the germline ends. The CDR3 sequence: CASCLGPRETQHF. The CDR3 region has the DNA TGTGCCAGCTGCCTCGGACCCCGGGAGACCCAGCATTTT.

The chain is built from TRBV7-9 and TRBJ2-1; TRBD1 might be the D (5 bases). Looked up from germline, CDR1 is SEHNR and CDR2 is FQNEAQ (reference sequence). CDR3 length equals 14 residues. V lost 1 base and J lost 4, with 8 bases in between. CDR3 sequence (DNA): TGTGCCAGCAGCTTAGAGACAGTTTACAATGAGCAGTTCTTC. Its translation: CASSLETVYNEQFF.